This T cell receptor (beta chain) was recorded in a study of blood T cell repertoires in COVID-19. Assay used: immunoSEQ multiplex PCR; TCRdb lists only in-frame clones, some missing. Of 400,000 or so clones in the sample, about 89% were seen once. V was clipped by 7 bases and J by 6 bases, with 9 bases between them. CDR1 is SQVTM, CDR2 ANQGSEA, per germline. CDR3 length: 10 residues. The chain employs TRBV29-1 and TRBJ1-1; D uncertain. This receptor was identified in a woman between 40 and 55 years old with COVID-19, enrolled during active disease. Sequenced input: peripheral blood. The CDR3: CSAGEAEAFF. Written as DNA, the CDR3 is TGCAGCGCCGGGGAGGCTGAAGCTTTCTTT.